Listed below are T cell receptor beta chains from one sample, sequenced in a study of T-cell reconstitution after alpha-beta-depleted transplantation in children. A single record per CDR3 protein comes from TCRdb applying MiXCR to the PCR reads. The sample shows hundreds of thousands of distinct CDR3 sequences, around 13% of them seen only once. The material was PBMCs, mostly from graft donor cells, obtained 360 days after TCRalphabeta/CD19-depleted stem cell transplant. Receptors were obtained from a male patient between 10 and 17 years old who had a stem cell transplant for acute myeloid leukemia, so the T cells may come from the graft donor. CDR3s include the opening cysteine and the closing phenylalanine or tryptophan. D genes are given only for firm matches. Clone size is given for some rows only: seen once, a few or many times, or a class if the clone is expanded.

cdr3_nt: TGTGCCAGCAGCTTAGTCGGAATCAACAGGGATGACTATGGCTACACCTTC
cdr3_aa: CASSLVGINRDDYGYTF
v_call: TRBV11-2
j_call: TRBJ1-2
d_call: NA
clone_size: NA

cdr3_nt: TGCGCCAGCAGCTTTGGGACAGGGGCCTCCTACGAGCAGTACTTC
cdr3_aa: CASSFGTGASYEQYF
v_call: TRBV5-1
j_call: TRBJ2-7
d_call: TRBD1
clone_size: few

cdr3_nt: TGTGCCAGCAGCTTACGATTTTACGAGCAGTACTTC
cdr3_aa: CASSLRFYEQYF
v_call: TRBV13
j_call: TRBJ2-7
d_call: NA
clone_size: NA

cdr3_nt: TGCAGCTCAAGTACAGGGACAGATACGCAGTATTTT
cdr3_aa: CSSSTGTDTQYF
v_call: TRBV29-1
j_call: TRBJ2-3
d_call: NA
clone_size: many

cdr3_nt: TGTGCCAGCAGCAAGACAGGGCCCACCACCGGGGAGCTGTTTTTT
cdr3_aa: CASSKTGPTTGELFF
v_call: TRBV7-9
j_call: TRBJ2-2
d_call: TRBD1
clone_size: few

cdr3_nt: TGCAGTGCTAGGTCGGGGGTTGGGGAAAAACTGTTTTTT
cdr3_aa: CSARSGVGEKLFF
v_call: TRBV20-1
j_call: TRBJ1-4
d_call: NA
clone_size: NA

cdr3_nt: TGTGCCAGTACCGGGCCAAGGGAGGCAGATACGCAGTATTTT
cdr3_aa: CASTGPREADTQYF
v_call: TRBV3-1
j_call: TRBJ2-3
d_call: NA
clone_size: few

cdr3_nt: TGTGCCAGCAGCCCCGTACATGGGGTCCAGTACTTC
cdr3_aa: CASSPVHGVQYF
v_call: TRBV12-3/TRBV12-4
j_call: TRBJ2-4
d_call: NA
clone_size: NA

cdr3_nt: TGTGCCAGCAGCCCACCCTGGGAACCTCCGGGACAGGGGGCGAAAGAGACCCAGTACTTC
cdr3_aa: CASSPPWEPPGQGAKETQYF
v_call: TRBV21-1
j_call: TRBJ2-5
d_call: NA
clone_size: NA

cdr3_nt: TGTGCCAGCTCACCCCGGACACCTCGAACAGATACGCAGTATTTT
cdr3_aa: CASSPRTPRTDTQYF
v_call: TRBV18
j_call: TRBJ2-3
d_call: NA
clone_size: NA

cdr3_nt: TGTGCCAGCAGCTCAGGAGGGGGAGCCCACAATGAGCAGTTCTTC
cdr3_aa: CASSSGGGAHNEQFF
v_call: TRBV9
j_call: TRBJ2-1
d_call: NA
clone_size: many

cdr3_nt: TGTGCCAGTCATTCGGGACTAGCGGGAGGGCCAAGGGAGCAGTACTTC
cdr3_aa: CASHSGLAGGPREQYF
v_call: TRBV2
j_call: TRBJ2-7
d_call: TRBD2
clone_size: NA

cdr3_nt: TGTGCCAGCAGTCCGCCGGGGACTAGCGGATACAATGAGCAGTTCTTC
cdr3_aa: CASSPPGTSGYNEQFF
v_call: TRBV12-3/TRBV12-4
j_call: TRBJ2-1
d_call: TRBD2
clone_size: many

cdr3_nt: TGCTGTGCTAGGGGGACTAGCGGGAGTTGGCCCTACAATGAGCAGTTCTTC
cdr3_aa: CCARGTSGSWPYNEQFF
v_call: TRBV20-1
j_call: TRBJ2-1
d_call: TRBD2
clone_size: NA

cdr3_nt: TGTGCCAGCGGCCCAGGGCTAGCGGGAGGGCCTGACACCGGGGAGCTGTTTTTT
cdr3_aa: CASGPGLAGGPDTGELFF
v_call: TRBV21-1
j_call: TRBJ2-2
d_call: NA
clone_size: NA

cdr3_nt: TGTGCCAGCAGCACCCGGGACTTCTACAATGAGCAGTTCTTC
cdr3_aa: CASSTRDFYNEQFF
v_call: TRBV11-3
j_call: TRBJ2-1
d_call: NA
clone_size: many

cdr3_nt: TGTGCCAGCAGCACCACTAGCGGGAGCGGTGGGGAGCTGTTTTTT
cdr3_aa: CASSTTSGSGGELFF
v_call: TRBV5-4
j_call: TRBJ2-2
d_call: TRBD2
clone_size: NA

cdr3_nt: TGTGCCAGCAGGTTAGGGACTACACAGTGGGATGAGCAGTTCTTC
cdr3_aa: CASRLGTTQWDEQFF
v_call: TRBV28
j_call: TRBJ2-1
d_call: TRBD2
clone_size: NA

cdr3_nt: TGTGCCATCAGTGAGTTGGACAGGGGGAATCAGCCCCAGCATTTT
cdr3_aa: CAISELDRGNQPQHF
v_call: TRBV10-3
j_call: TRBJ1-5
d_call: TRBD1
clone_size: NA

cdr3_nt: TGTGCTAGTGCCCCTCTAGCGGGAGGGTGGGGAGGTATATACAATGAGCAGTTCTTC
cdr3_aa: CASAPLAGGWGGIYNEQFF
v_call: TRBV12-5
j_call: TRBJ2-1
d_call: TRBD2
clone_size: few

cdr3_nt: TGCGCCAGCAGCTTGGATGGGACCTTCAACGAGCAGTACTTC
cdr3_aa: CASSLDGTFNEQYF
v_call: TRBV5-1
j_call: TRBJ2-7
d_call: NA
clone_size: NA

cdr3_nt: TGTGCCAGCAGTTTCCGGACTAGCGGGGAAGAGACCCAGTACTTC
cdr3_aa: CASSFRTSGEETQYF
v_call: TRBV28
j_call: TRBJ2-5
d_call: TRBD2
clone_size: NA

cdr3_nt: TGTGCCAGCAGTTTAGAGGGCGGGATTGCTTACAATGAGCAGTTCTTC
cdr3_aa: CASSLEGGIAYNEQFF
v_call: TRBV28
j_call: TRBJ2-1
d_call: NA
clone_size: NA

cdr3_nt: TGCGCCAGCAGCCCCACCCGTGCGGGAGAGGGGGATACGCAGTATTTT
cdr3_aa: CASSPTRAGEGDTQYF
v_call: TRBV4-3
j_call: TRBJ2-3
d_call: TRBD2
clone_size: many

cdr3_nt: TGTGCCAGCTCTACCGACGGAGGGACCTACGAGCAGTACTTC
cdr3_aa: CASSTDGGTYEQYF
v_call: TRBV18
j_call: TRBJ2-7
d_call: NA
clone_size: many

cdr3_nt: TGTGCCAGCAGCGAGATTCTGGGGCCATTCCGGGACGAGCAGTACTTC
cdr3_aa: CASSEILGPFRDEQYF
v_call: TRBV7-9
j_call: TRBJ2-7
d_call: NA
clone_size: few

cdr3_nt: TGCGCCAGCAGCTTCCGTCCGGGAGGGTCCTATAATTCACCCCTCCACTTT
cdr3_aa: CASSFRPGGSYNSPLHF
v_call: TRBV5-1
j_call: TRBJ1-6
d_call: NA
clone_size: many

cdr3_nt: TGTGCCAGCACCCCAGTAGCGGGAGGAGGGGATACGCAGTATTTT
cdr3_aa: CASTPVAGGGDTQYF
v_call: TRBV7-8
j_call: TRBJ2-3
d_call: TRBD2
clone_size: few

cdr3_nt: TGTGCCAGCAGCTTACGCCTAGGGGGTACCGGGGAGCTGTTTTTT
cdr3_aa: CASSLRLGGTGELFF
v_call: TRBV7-4
j_call: TRBJ2-2
d_call: NA
clone_size: few

cdr3_nt: TGTGCCAGCAGGGGGACTTTTTACGAGCAGTACTTC
cdr3_aa: CASRGTFYEQYF
v_call: TRBV28
j_call: TRBJ2-7
d_call: NA
clone_size: few

cdr3_nt: TGTGCCAGCAGTTTGGGGGATTGGCGCGAGCAGTACTTC
cdr3_aa: CASSLGDWREQYF
v_call: TRBV28
j_call: TRBJ2-7
d_call: NA
clone_size: NA

cdr3_nt: TGCGCCAGCAGTCCCGACGGGCTACCCGGGGAGCTGTTTTTT
cdr3_aa: CASSPDGLPGELFF
v_call: TRBV4-3
j_call: TRBJ2-2
d_call: NA
clone_size: few

cdr3_nt: TGCGCCAGCAGCACCGGACTAGCGGGAGAGAACATTCAGTACTTC
cdr3_aa: CASSTGLAGENIQYF
v_call: TRBV5-1
j_call: TRBJ2-4
d_call: TRBD2
clone_size: NA

cdr3_nt: TGTGCCAGCAGCGTAGAGGGGGGGAGTGGCGATGAGCAGTTCTTC
cdr3_aa: CASSVEGGSGDEQFF
v_call: TRBV9
j_call: TRBJ2-1
d_call: NA
clone_size: many

cdr3_nt: TGTGCCAGCAGCCCTAGCGGGATCACAGATACGCAGTATTTT
cdr3_aa: CASSPSGITDTQYF
v_call: TRBV3-1
j_call: TRBJ2-3
d_call: TRBD2
clone_size: many

cdr3_nt: TGCGCCAGCAGCTTGGTAGCGGGTCCCACCGGGGAGCTGTTTTTT
cdr3_aa: CASSLVAGPTGELFF
v_call: TRBV5-1
j_call: TRBJ2-2
d_call: TRBD2
clone_size: many

cdr3_nt: TGTGCCAGCAGTTTGCCTGTCGTGAAGACCCAGTACTTC
cdr3_aa: CASSLPVVKTQYF
v_call: TRBV28
j_call: TRBJ2-5
d_call: NA
clone_size: few